Below, one TCR beta chain is given with its context. This clonotype appeared a single time. Its recognized antigen is unknown. The sample holds no much larger clone one base away, and base qualities are not on file. One read amounts to weak evidence. The library was obtained by RT-PCR. The run used a NextSeq 550. In TCRdb, the public reads were trimmed at Q25 with fastp and aligned with MiXCR, with productive beta chains retained. Records with the same CDR3 protein are collapsed into one entry carrying the most frequent genes and DNA. The sample table lists about 160,000 distinct CDR3 sequences, about 24% of them with a count of one. The top ten hold 20% to 30% of the sample. The entry originates in a study of patients and donors after allogeneic stem cell transplantation (dated by TCRdb to the early 2020s). Sequenced input: blood, either unsorted or a sorted T cell fraction (not recorded which). This TCR was recovered from a human donor who was either an allogeneic HSCT recipient or a stem cell or donor lymphocyte infusion donor (not recorded which). It is not recorded whose cells these are; they may come from a transplant donor.

The bases read TGCGCCAGCAGCCCCTTAGCGCTAGCGGGGGCGTACACAGATACGCAGTATTTT. This encodes CASSPLALAGAYTDTQYF. The sequence joins TRBV5-1 to TRBJ2-3, and 10 junction bases match TRBD2. V lost 4 bases and J lost 2 bases, and the count of bases not matched to a germline gene is 13. The germline V gene specifies SGHRS as CDR1 and YFSETQ as CDR2. The cysteine opens and the phenylalanine closes a CDR3 of 18 amino acids. The sequence is cut down to CDR3 DNA, 54 bases in frame from base 1.